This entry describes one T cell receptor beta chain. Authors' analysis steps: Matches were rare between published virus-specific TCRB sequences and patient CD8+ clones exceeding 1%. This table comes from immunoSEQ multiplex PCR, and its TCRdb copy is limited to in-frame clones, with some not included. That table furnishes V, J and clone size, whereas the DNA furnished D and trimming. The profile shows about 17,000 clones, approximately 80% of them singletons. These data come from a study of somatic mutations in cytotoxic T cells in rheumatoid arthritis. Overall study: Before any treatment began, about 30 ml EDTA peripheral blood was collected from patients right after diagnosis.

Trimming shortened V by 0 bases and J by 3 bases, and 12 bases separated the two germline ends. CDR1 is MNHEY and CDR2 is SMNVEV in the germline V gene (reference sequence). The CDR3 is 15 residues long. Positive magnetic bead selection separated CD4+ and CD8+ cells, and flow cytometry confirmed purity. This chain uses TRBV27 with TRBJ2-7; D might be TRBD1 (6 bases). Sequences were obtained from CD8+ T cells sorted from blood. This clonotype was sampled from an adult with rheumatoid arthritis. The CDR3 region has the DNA TGTGCCAGCAGTTTATCTGCAGGGGAAAGCTACGAGCAGTACTTC. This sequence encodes CASSLSAGESYEQYF.